This T cell receptor (beta chain) was recorded in a study of CD8+CD57+ T cells in acquired aplastic anemia. The overall study: The DNA of sorted CD4+ and CD8+ cells averaged around 3.2 ug. Overall study findings and caveats: Researchers report that 25 to 35 CD8+ CDR3 sequences appeared in both patients and controls. The CD8+ Simpson's diversity of patients and controls was not significantly different.

The CDR3 is 14 amino acids. Trimming took 8 bases from V and 0 from J, leaving 11 bases between them. Looked up from germline, CDR1 is SNHLY and CDR2 is FYNNEI. Flow cytometry had shown expanded CD8+CD57+ cells in the patients chosen for sequencing. Patients, without exception, had severe acquired aplastic anemia. This clonotype was detected only a few times. Its cognate antigen is unknown. For CDR3 and TCR beta VDJ profiling, genomic DNA was the template used. TCRdb fed the reads into MiXCR, producing one record per CDR3 protein. The table includes around 200,000 distinct CDR3 sequences, just under 50% detected once.

The sample taken for sequencing was sorted CD4+, CD8+, or CD8+CD57+ T cells (not recorded which) from PBMCs. The source is a human donor with aplastic anemia. This chain uses TRBV2 with TRBJ1-3; TRBD1 might be the D (5 bases). The CDR3 DNA reads TGTGCCAGCTCCACGAGGGGCTCTGGAAACACCATATATTTT. Its translation is CASSTRGSGNTIYF. Looking up the rest from reference TRBV2 and TRBJ1-3 gives the full variable domain: EPEVTQTPSHQVTQMGQEVILRCVPISNHLYFYWYRQILGQKVEFLVSFYNNEISEKSEIFDDQFSVERPDGSNFTLKIRSTKLEDSAMYFCASSTRGSGNTIYFGEGSWLTVV.